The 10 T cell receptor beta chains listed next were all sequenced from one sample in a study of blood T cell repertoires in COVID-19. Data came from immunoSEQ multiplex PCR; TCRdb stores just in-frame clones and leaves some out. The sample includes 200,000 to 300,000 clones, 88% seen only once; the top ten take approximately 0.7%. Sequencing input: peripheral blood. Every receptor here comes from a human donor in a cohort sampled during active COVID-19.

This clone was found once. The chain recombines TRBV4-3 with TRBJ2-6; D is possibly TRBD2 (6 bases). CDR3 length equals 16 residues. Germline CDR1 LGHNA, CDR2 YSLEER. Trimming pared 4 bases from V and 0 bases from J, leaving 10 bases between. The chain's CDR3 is CASSPTSSSGANVLTF. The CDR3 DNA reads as TGCGCCAGCAGCCCAACTAGCAGCTCTGGGGCCAACGTCCTGACTTTC.

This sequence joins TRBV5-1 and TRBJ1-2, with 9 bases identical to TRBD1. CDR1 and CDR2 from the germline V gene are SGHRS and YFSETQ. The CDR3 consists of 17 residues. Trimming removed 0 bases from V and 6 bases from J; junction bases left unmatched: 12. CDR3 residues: CASSLVHLDRGKNGYTF. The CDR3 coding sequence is TGCGCCAGCAGCTTGGTCCACCTGGACAGGGGAAAAAATGGCTACACCTTC.

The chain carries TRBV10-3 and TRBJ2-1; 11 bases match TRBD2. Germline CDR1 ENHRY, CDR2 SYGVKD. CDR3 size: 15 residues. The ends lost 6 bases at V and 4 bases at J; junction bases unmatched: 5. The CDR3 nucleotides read TGTGCCATCAGCGGAACTAGCGGGGGTTACAATGAGCAGTTCTTC. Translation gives CAISGTSGGYNEQFF.

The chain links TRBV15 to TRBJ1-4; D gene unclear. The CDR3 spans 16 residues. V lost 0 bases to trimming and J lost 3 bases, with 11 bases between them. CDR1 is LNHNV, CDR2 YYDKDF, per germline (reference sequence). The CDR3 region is CATSREILRANEKLFF. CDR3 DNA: TGTGCCACCAGCAGAGAAATTCTTCGGGCTAATGAAAAACTGTTTTTT.

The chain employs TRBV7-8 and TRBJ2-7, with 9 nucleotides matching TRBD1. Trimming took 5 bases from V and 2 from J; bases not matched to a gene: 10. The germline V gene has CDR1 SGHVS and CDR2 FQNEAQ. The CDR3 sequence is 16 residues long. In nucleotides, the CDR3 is TGTGCCAGCAGCACAAAGCTCGGGACAGGGACCTACGAGCAGTACTTC. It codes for CASSTKLGTGTYEQYF.

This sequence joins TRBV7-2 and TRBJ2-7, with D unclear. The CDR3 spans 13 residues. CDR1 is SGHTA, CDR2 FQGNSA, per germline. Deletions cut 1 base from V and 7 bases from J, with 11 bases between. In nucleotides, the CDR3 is TGTGCCAGCAGCTTAGGAATGCTACGGGAGCAGTACTTC. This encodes CASSLGMLREQYF.

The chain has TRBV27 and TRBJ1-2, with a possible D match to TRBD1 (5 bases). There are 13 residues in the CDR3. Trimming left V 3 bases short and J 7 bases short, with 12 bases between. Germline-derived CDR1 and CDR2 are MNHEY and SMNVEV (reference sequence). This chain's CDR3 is CASSFHQGSGYTF. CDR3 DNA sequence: TGTGCCAGCAGTTTCCATCAGGGTAGTGGCTACACCTTC.

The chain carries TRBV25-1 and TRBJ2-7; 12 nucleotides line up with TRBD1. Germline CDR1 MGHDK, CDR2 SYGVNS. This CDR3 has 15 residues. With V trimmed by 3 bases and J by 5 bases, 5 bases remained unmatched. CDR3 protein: CASSDTGTGGDEQYF. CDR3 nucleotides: TGTGCCAGCAGTGATACCGGGACAGGGGGCGACGAGCAGTACTTC.

The CDR3 DNA follows: TGTGCCAGCCCCGGGGTGGAGCAGTACTTC. It specifies CASPGVEQYF. The rearrangement joins TRBV6-5 to TRBJ2-7, with D perhaps TRBD2 (5 bases). This CDR3 is built from 10 residues. The germline CDR1 and CDR2 sequences are MNHEY and SVGAGI. Trimming stripped 8 bases from V and 7 bases from J, with 9 bases between.

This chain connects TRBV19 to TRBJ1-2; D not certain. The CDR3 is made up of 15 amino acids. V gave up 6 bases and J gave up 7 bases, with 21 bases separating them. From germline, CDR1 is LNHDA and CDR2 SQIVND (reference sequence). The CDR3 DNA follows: TGTGCCAGTAGACCTTCCCCGACCCTCCAGCGTGGCTACACCTTC. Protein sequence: CASRPSPTLQRGYTF.